This T cell receptor (beta chain) came from a study of cytotoxic CD8 clonotypes in ibrutinib-treated CLL. The CDR3 consists of 15 residues. Losses at the gene ends were 4 bases for V and 4 bases for J; bases not matched to a gene: 8. Germline CDR1 reads SGHRS; CDR2 reads YFSETQ. Here immunoSEQ multiplex PCR was the method, and the copy in TCRdb shows in-frame clones only, minus some. The sample includes 130,000 to 150,000 clones, roughly 83% of them seen just once. This sequence was found in a human donor with chronic lymphocytic leukemia. Sequences were derived from PBMCs, sampled after 12 months of ibrutinib treatment. The chain is built from TRBV5-1 and TRBJ1-2; 9 bases align to TRBD1. CDR3 in amino acids: CASSQTGGSSYGYTF. CDR3 nucleotide sequence: TGCGCCAGCAGCCAAACAGGGGGCTCCAGCTATGGCTACACCTTC.